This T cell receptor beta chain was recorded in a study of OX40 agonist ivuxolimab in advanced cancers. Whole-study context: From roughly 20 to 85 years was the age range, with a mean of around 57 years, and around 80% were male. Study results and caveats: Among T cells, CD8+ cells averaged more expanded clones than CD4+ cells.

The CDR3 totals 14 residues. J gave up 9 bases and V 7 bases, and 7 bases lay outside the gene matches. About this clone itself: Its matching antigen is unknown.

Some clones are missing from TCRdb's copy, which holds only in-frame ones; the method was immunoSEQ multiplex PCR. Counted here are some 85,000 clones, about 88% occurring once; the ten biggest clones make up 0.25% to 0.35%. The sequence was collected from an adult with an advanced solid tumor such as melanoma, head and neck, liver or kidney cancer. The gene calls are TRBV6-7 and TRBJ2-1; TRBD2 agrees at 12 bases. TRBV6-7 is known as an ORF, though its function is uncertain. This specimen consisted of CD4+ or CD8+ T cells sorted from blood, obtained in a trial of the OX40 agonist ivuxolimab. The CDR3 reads CASIASGGAVEQFF. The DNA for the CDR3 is TGTGCCAGCATTGCTAGCGGGGGGGCGGTTGAGCAGTTCTTC.